This TCR beta chain emerged from a study of blood T cell repertoires in COVID-19. About the research overall: Acute-phase and convalescent COVID-19 samples originated in the United States, Italy and Spain.

Using immunoSEQ multiplex PCR, the repertoire was profiled, and TCRdb retains in-frame clones only, with some absent. The sample contains under 200,000 clones, roughly 84% of which appear only once. This clone is a singleton in its sample. The CDR3 covers 17 residues. J was trimmed by 7 bases and V by 3 bases; bases with no gene match: 10. CDR1 is SGHRS, CDR2 YFSETQ, per germline. The chain employs TRBV5-1 and TRBJ2-1; 13 nucleotides match TRBD2. Sequencing used peripheral blood. The receptor comes from a man aged 18 to 30 with active or convalescent COVID-19. CDR3 nucleotides: TGCGCCAGCAGCTGGACTAGCGGGAGCCCCGGGGGGAATGAGCAGTTCTTC. This gives the protein CASSWTSGSPGGNEQFF.